The following is a TCR beta chain sequence with its context. This specimen comes from a study of T-cell memory formation after mild COVID-19. This CDR3 has 16 amino acids. CDR1 and CDR2 from the germline V gene are SGHKS and YYEKEE (reference sequence). The ends were cut back, 4 bases at V and 0 bases at J, with 14 bases in the middle. TCRdb reprocessed the 5' RACE reads with MiXCR, giving one entry per CDR3 protein. The sample holds hundreds of thousands of distinct CDR3 sequences, roughly 20% seen once. This rearrangement joins TRBV5-5 to TRBJ1-5; D gene uncertain. The receptor was derived from an adult woman who had mild COVID-19 (a few samples of this study predate the infection). Cell type and time point are not known. The sample consisted of PBMCs or a T cell subset sorted from them (not recorded which). CDR3 DNA sequence: TGTGCCAGCAGCGAACTTACCGGGAGTAGCAATCAGCCCCAGCATTTT. Translation: CASSELTGSSNQPQHF.